One sample yielded the 15 T cell receptor beta chains listed below, sequenced in a study of T cell repertoires in cytomegalovirus infection (dated by TCRdb to between 2017 and 2020). For these TCRs, the target antigens are not known. Sequenced on an Illumina HiSeq 1500. TCRdb trimmed the raw reads at Q25, called clones with MiXCR and kept productive beta chains. Rows are unified per CDR3 protein, each entry keeping the most common DNA and genes. The sample records around 900,000 distinct CDR3 sequences, approximately 30% of which are singletons. In total, the top ten clones hold 10% to 15% of the sample. Taken with the paper, the label for treatment or condition translates to: in vitro stimulation with specific CMV peptide epitopes to enrich CMV-specific T cells. Source: cultured CD8+ T cells from PBMCs, taken from culture after CMV antigen stimulation. Receptors were obtained from a human donor in good health (CMV status not recorded). Some clones in this sample may be carry-over from other donors' samples.

This clonotype was seen a handful of times. This chain joins TRBV7-9 and TRBJ1-1; D is perhaps TRBD1 (5 bases). V lost 8 bases and J 11 bases, leaving 21 bases between the germline ends. Per germline, CDR1 SEHNR and CDR2 FQNEAQ (reference sequence). This CDR3 region has 13 residues. DNA for the CDR3: TGTGCCAGCGGGGGGGGGGACCCCACGGAGGCTTTCTTT. As protein: CASGGGDPTEAFF.

The CDR3 loop is CASTLRGGGGYTF. CDR3 bases: TGTGCCAGCACTTTACGTGGGGGTGGTGGCTACACCTTC. This chain links TRBV9 with TRBJ1-2, with a possible D match to TRBD1 (5 bases). Germline V gene sequence: CDR1 SGDLS, CDR2 YYNGEE. V lost 6 bases and J 7 bases, leaving 16 bases between the germline ends. CDR3 size: 13 residues.

There are a few counts of this clonotype. The chain employs TRBV5-6 and TRBJ1-1; unclear D gene. CDR1 is SGHDT, CDR2 YYEEEE, per germline. V was trimmed by 2 bases and J by 0 bases, leaving 11 bases between them. The CDR3 totals 15 residues. The CDR3 loop reads CASSFVMSLNTEAFF. The CDR3 nucleotides read TGTGCCAGCAGCTTTGTGATGAGTCTGAACACTGAAGCTTTCTTT.

This clonotype appeared once. This rearrangement joins TRBV7-2 to TRBJ1-1; TRBD1 might be the D (6 bases). Trimming shortened V by 2 bases and J by 5 bases, and 24 bases separated the two germline ends. The germline CDR1 and CDR2 sequences are SGHTA and FQGNSA. This CDR3 has 18 residues. The CDR3, as DNA: TGTGCCAGCAGCTTATCGCGATGGAGGGAGGTAGGGGGAACTGAAGCTTTCTTT. Protein product: CASSLSRWREVGGTEAFF.

This clonotype occurred a few times. The chain recombines TRBV12-5 with TRBJ1-1, with D uncertain. Germline V gives CDR1 LGHNT, CDR2 FRNRAP. CDR3 length equals 12 residues. V lost 7 bases to trimming and J lost 6 bases, with 12 bases between them. CDR3 in amino acids: CASALDGAEAFF. The CDR3 DNA reads TGTGCTAGTGCCCTGGATGGGGCTGAAGCTTTCTTT.

This clonotype showed up many times. The chain employs TRBV7-6 and TRBJ2-5; D is perhaps TRBD2 (6 bases). Deletions cut 2 bases from V and 2 bases from J, with 12 bases between. The CDR3 consists of 15 residues. CDR1 is SGHVS and CDR2 is FNYEAQ in the germline V gene. The CDR3 DNA reads as TGTGCCAGCAGCTTACTAGCGCGGCATCAAGAGACCCAGTACTTC. Translated: CASSLLARHQETQYF.

The V call is TRBV20-1, the J call TRBJ2-1, with D tentatively TRBD1 (6 bases). CDR1 is DFQATT and CDR2 is SNEGSKA in the germline V gene (reference sequence). The V end was cut by 0 bases, the J end by 0 bases, with 18 bases between. This CDR3 is 18 amino acids long. In nucleotides, the CDR3 is TGCAGTGCTAGAGATCTCAAGGGACACAGGAGCTCCTACAATGAGCAGTTCTTC. Protein sequence: CSARDLKGHRSSYNEQFF.

The chain employs TRBV27 and TRBJ2-6, with a possible D match to TRBD1 (6 bases). The CDR3 is 15 amino acids. The germline V gene has CDR1 MNHEY and CDR2 SMNVEV (reference sequence). V was pared by 2 bases and J by 2 bases, with 7 bases between. CDR3 bases: TGTGCCAGCAGTTTAAGACAGGCTGGGGCCAACGTCCTGACTTTC. Its protein product is CASSLRQAGANVLTF.

J is TRBJ1-1 and V is TRBV12-3 or TRBV12-4; no clear D. The germline V and J ends were trimmed by 3 bases and 0 bases, with 8 bases remaining between them. This CDR3 is 14 amino acids long. The CDR3 DNA is TGTGCCAGCAGTTTTTCAGTAATGAACACTGAAGCTTTCTTT. Protein: CASSFSVMNTEAFF.

This CDR3 is CARRAGTLITATNEKLFF. The DNA of the CDR3 is TGTGCCAGGCGTGCCGGGACGCTAATCACCGCAACTAATGAAAAACTGTTTTTT. The genes are TRBV27 and TRBJ1-4; a possible D gene is TRBD1 (5 bases). The CDR3 covers 18 residues. V was trimmed by 9 bases and J by 0 bases, leaving 23 bases between them. Per germline, CDR1 MNHEY and CDR2 SMNVEV (reference sequence). Using reference TRBV27 and TRBJ1-4 for the parts outside the CDR3, the full variable domain is EAQVTQNPRYLITVTGKKLTVTCSQNMNHEYMSWYRQDPGLGLRQIYYSMNVEVTDKGDVPEGYKVSRKEKRNFPLILESPSPNQTSLYFCARRAGTLITATNEKLFFGSGTQLSVL.

V and J are TRBV6-6 and TRBJ1-2, with D possibly matching TRBD1 (6 bases). Per the germline V gene, CDR1 is MNHNY and CDR2 is SVGAGI (reference sequence). The CDR3 loop spans 20 amino acids. The V gene lost 2 bases and the J gene lost 3 bases, with 28 bases spanning the gap. The CDR3 region has the DNA TGTGCCAGCAGTTACCACCCACGGGCACAGGGAAGTGTAAACGACTATGGCTACACCTTC. Its translation is CASSYHPRAQGSVNDYGYTF.

J is TRBJ2-1 and V is TRBV6-6; TRBD1 agrees at 9 bases. After removal of 5 bases from V and 6 bases from J, the junction contained 11 bases not matched to a gene. The germline V gene encodes CDR1 MNHNY and CDR2 SVGAGI (reference sequence). The CDR3 consists of 16 residues. The CDR3, as DNA: TGTGCCAGCAGTGACACCGGGACAGGGACTTCCAATGAGCAGTTCTTC. It translates to CASSDTGTGTSNEQFF.

The gene calls are TRBV4-1 and TRBJ1-1; TRBD1 is a possible D gene (5 bases). The CDR3 is 15 amino acids. V shed 0 bases and J shed 5 bases, with 13 bases lying between them. Per the germline V gene, CDR1 is MGHRA and CDR2 is YSYEKL. CDR3 DNA sequence: TGCGCCAGCAGCCAAGAGCCGCACGGGACTACTGAAGCTTTCTTT. Amino acid sequence: CASSQEPHGTTEAFF.

About this clonotype itself: One end of the junction does not line up with germline, which may come from a read error. The chain joins TRBV27 to TRBJ2-1, with a tentative D call TRBD1 (6 bases). Germline CDR1 MNHEY, CDR2 SMNVEV (reference sequence). The CDR3 has 15 residues. Written as DNA, the CDR3 is TGTGCCAGCAGTTTGAGGGGGAGCTCCTGCAATGAGCAGTTCTTC. Protein: CASSLRGSSCNEQFF.

This clonotype was seen repeatedly, ten times or more. The J gene is TRBJ1-1, the V gene TRBV7-2; D is unclear. The germline V and J ends were trimmed by 6 bases and 1 base, with 15 bases remaining between them. This CDR3 comprises 15 residues. CDR1 and CDR2 from the germline V gene are SGHTA and FQGNSA. Here the CDR3 reads CASSLVTYKNTEAFF. Here the CDR3 DNA reads TGTGCCAGCAGTCTAGTCACCTACAAGAACACTGAAGCTTTCTTT.